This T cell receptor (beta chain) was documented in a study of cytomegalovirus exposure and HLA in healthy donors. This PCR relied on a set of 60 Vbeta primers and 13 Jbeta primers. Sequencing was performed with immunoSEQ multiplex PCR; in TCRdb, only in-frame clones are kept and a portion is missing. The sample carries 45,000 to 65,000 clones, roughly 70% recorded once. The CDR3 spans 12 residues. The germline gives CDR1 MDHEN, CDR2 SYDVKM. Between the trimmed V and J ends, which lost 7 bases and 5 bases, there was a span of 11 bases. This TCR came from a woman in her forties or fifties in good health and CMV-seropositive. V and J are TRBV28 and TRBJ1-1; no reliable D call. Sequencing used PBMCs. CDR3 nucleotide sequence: TGTGCCAGCACCAAGACGAGGACTGAAGCTTTCTTT. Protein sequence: CASTKTRTEAFF.